This T cell receptor beta chain comes out of a study of control samples from healthy donors and cancer patients. TCRdb's copy holds only in-frame clones and misses some; the assay was immunoSEQ multiplex PCR. The table shows roughly 100,000 clones, with roughly 89% occurring only once. V dropped 4 bases and J dropped 9 bases, with 16 bases sitting between them. Germline loops: CDR1 MGHRA, CDR2 YSYEKL. The CDR3 sequence is 14 residues long. This clone was detected a few times. The chain carries TRBV4-1 and TRBJ1-3; possible D gene TRBD1, 6 bases. Sequencing used blood. The source is a young man in good health. The CDR3 loop reads CASSPNPRGPTIYF. The CDR3 coding sequence is TGCGCCAGCAGCCCCAATCCCAGGGGCCCCACCATATATTTT.